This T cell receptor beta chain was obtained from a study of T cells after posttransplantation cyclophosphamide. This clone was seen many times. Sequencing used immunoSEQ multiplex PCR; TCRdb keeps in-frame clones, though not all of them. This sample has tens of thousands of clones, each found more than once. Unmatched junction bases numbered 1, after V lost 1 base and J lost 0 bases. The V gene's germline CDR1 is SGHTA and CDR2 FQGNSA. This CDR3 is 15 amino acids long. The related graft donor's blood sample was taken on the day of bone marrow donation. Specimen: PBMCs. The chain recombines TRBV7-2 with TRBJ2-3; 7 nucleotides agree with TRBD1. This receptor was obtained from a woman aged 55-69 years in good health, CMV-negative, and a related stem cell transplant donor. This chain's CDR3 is CASSLGQGSTDTQYF. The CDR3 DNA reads TGTGCCAGCAGCTTAGGACAGGGAAGCACAGATACGCAGTATTTT.